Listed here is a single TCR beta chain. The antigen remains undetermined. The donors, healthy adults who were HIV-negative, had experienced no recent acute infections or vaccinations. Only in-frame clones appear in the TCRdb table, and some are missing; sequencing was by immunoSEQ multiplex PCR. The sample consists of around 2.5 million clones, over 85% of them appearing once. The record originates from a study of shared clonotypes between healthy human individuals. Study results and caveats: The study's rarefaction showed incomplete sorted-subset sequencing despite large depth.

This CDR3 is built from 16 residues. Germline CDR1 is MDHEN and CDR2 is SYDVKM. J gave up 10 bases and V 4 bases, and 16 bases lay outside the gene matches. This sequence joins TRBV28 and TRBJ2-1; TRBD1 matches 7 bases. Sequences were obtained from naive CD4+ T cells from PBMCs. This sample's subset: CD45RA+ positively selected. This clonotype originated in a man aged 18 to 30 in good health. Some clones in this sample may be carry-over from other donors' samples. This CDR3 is CASSYPGDGVGGEQFF. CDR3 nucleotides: TGTGCCAGCAGTTATCCGGGCGACGGCGTAGGGGGCGAGCAGTTCTTC.